The 18 T cell receptor beta chains listed next were all sequenced from one sample in a study of blood T cell repertoires in COVID-19. TCRdb's copy holds only in-frame clones and misses some; the assay was immunoSEQ multiplex PCR. There are nearly 200,000 clones in the sample; roughly 84% occur only once, and about 6.6% lies in the top ten. The sample taken for sequencing was peripheral blood. The receptor source for this set is a woman aged 40-49 years who had recovered from COVID-19.

V is TRBV27 and J is TRBJ2-1, with D possibly matching TRBD2 (6 bases). Germline V CDR1 and CDR2: MNHEY, SMNVEV (reference sequence). The CDR3 sequence is 14 residues long. Between the trimmed V and J ends, which lost 6 bases and 4 bases, there was a span of 13 bases. The CDR3 region is CASSISGHYNEQFF. The CDR3 coding sequence is TGTGCCAGCAGCATTAGCGGCCATTACAATGAGCAGTTCTTC.

This clone is a singleton in its sample. The chain has TRBV28 and TRBJ1-1; TRBD1 might be the D (6 bases). The CDR3 loop spans 16 amino acids. Germline V gene lookup returns CDR1 MDHEN and CDR2 SYDVKM. V dropped 5 bases and J dropped 7 bases, with 23 bases sitting between them. CDR3 nucleotides: TGTGCCAGCAGTCAGAGGGGGGGCAGCGGCCTCAATGAAGCTTTCTTT. It translates to CASSQRGGSGLNEAFF.

V and J are TRBV27 and TRBJ2-3; 7 positions agree with TRBD2. The CDR3 runs to 14 residues. V lost 2 bases and J lost 3; bases outside the gene matches: 2. Germline V CDR1 and CDR2: MNHEY, SMNVEV (reference sequence). CDR3 protein: CASSLGRGTDTQYF. The CDR3 DNA is TGTGCCAGCAGTTTAGGGCGGGGGACAGATACGCAGTATTTT.

This clone was seen more than once but under ten times. The genes are TRBV6-5 and TRBJ1-6, with 9 bases that match TRBD1. Germline trimming cut 6 bases from V and 6 bases from J; bases unmatched to any gene: 6. The CDR3 is made up of 15 amino acids. The germline CDR1 and CDR2 sequences are MNHEY and SVGAGI. The CDR3 loop reads CASRGPGQGNSPLHF. Here the CDR3 DNA reads TGTGCCAGCAGGGGGCCGGGACAGGGTAATTCACCCCTCCACTTT.

This chain connects TRBV7-2 to TRBJ1-2; TRBD1 matches at 8 bases. The CDR3 covers 14 residues. CDR1 and CDR2 (germline): SGHTA, FQGNSA. V shed 1 base and J 8 bases; nucleotides not matched to a gene: 6. CDR3 nucleotides: TGTGCCAGCAGCTTAGGGGGACAGGTTTGGGGCTACACCTTC. As protein: CASSLGGQVWGYTF.

This chain connects TRBV4-2 to TRBJ1-1; the D gene is possibly TRBD1 (5 bases). V lost 1 base, J lost 4 bases, and 10 bases lay in between. Germline CDR1 reads LGHNA; CDR2 reads YNFKEQ. The CDR3 sequence is 14 residues long. The CDR3 nucleotides are TGTGCCAGCAGCCAAGTGGGGGGGGTCACTGAAGCTTTCTTT. This sequence encodes CASSQVGGVTEAFF.

This rearrangement joins TRBV30 to TRBJ2-2; D may be TRBD2 (5 bases). CDR1 is GTSNPN and CDR2 is SVGIG in the germline V gene (reference sequence). This CDR3 contains 14 residues. The V end lost 0 bases, the J end lost 6 bases, and 11 bases lay between the germline ends. The CDR3 region has the DNA TGTGCCTGGAGTGTACTAACTAGTGCCGGGGAGCTGTTTTTT. Amino acid sequence: CAWSVLTSAGELFF. The whole variable domain, filled in from reference TRBV30 and TRBJ2-2, reads SQTIHQWPATLVQPVGSPLSLECTVEGTSNPNLYWYRQAAGRGLQLLFYSVGIGQISSEVPQNLSASRPQDRQFILSSKKLLLSDSGFYLCAWSVLTSAGELFFGEGSRLTVL.

This sequence joins TRBV7-8 and TRBJ2-5, with D maybe TRBD2 (6 bases). The CDR3 runs to 15 residues. Germline lookup yields CDR1 SGHVS and CDR2 FQNEAQ. Trimming stripped 1 base from V and 1 base from J, with 10 bases between. CDR3 bases: TGTGCCAGCAGCTTAGGAGGAGGGGCCCAAGAGACCCAGTACTTC. Amino acids: CASSLGGGAQETQYF.

This clone was found a few times. V and J are TRBV3-1 (or the pseudogene TRBV3-2) and TRBJ2-1; 8 bases agree with TRBD1. Germline assignment: CDR1 LGHDT and CDR2 YNNKEL (reference sequence). The V gene end was trimmed by 8 bases and the J gene end by 6 bases; junction bases not matched to a gene: 6. The CDR3 sequence is 13 residues long. The DNA for the CDR3 is TGTGCCAGCTTTGGACAGGGCGGCAATGAGCAGTTCTTC. Residues: CASFGQGGNEQFF.

The V and J genes are TRBV2 and TRBJ1-5, with D unresolved. V was cut by 2 bases and J by 0 bases, with 5 bases left in between. The CDR3 runs 14 residues. In germline, CDR1 is SNHLY, CDR2 FYNNEI. For the CDR3, the DNA is TGTGCCAGCAGTGAAAACACTAGCAATCAGCCCCAGCATTTT. Its protein product is CASSENTSNQPQHF.

CDR3 nucleotides: TGTGCCAGTAGTATCGGCGGGAGGCCGACTGAGCAGTTCTTC. Amino acid sequence: CASSIGGRPTEQFF. The chain couples TRBV19 to TRBJ2-1, with TRBD2 matching over 8 bases. CDR3 length: 14 amino acids. J lost 9 bases, V lost 3 bases, and 7 bases had no gene match. The germline gives CDR1 LNHDA, CDR2 SQIVND (reference sequence).

The gene calls are TRBV6-2 or TRBV6-3 and TRBJ2-7; possibly TRBD1 for D (6 bases). The CDR3 is made up of 16 amino acids. CDR1 and CDR2 (germline): MNHEY, SVGEGT. The V gene lost 3 bases and the J gene lost 0 bases, with 15 bases spanning the gap. The CDR3 bases are TGTGCCAGCAGTTATAAGCTTCAGGGGCTCTCCTACGAGCAGTACTTC. It is translated as CASSYKLQGLSYEQYF.

The DNA for the CDR3 is TGTGCCAGCAGTTACGGGACTAGCGGGAGGAGTGGGGAGCTGTTTTTT. Its protein is CASSYGTSGRSGELFF. The genes are TRBV6-2 or TRBV6-3 and TRBJ2-2; 15 positions match TRBD2. V shed 2 bases and J 8 bases; nucleotides not matched to a gene: 3. Germline V gives CDR1 MNHEY, CDR2 SVGEGT. The CDR3 loop spans 16 amino acids.

The chain links TRBV7-8 to TRBJ2-2; the match to TRBD2 covers 7 bases. The CDR3 sequence is 17 residues long. With 5 bases clipped from V and 0 bases from J, the junction kept 9 bases outside the gene matches. The germline gives CDR1 SGHVS, CDR2 FQNEAQ. The CDR3 region is CASSIWASGTNTGELFF. The CDR3 DNA follows: TGTGCCAGCAGCATCTGGGCTAGCGGAACGAACACCGGGGAGCTGTTTTTT.

The chain carries TRBV2 and TRBJ2-2, with 13 bases matching TRBD2. The CDR3 is 17 amino acids. Germline values: CDR1 SNHLY, CDR2 FYNNEI. V dropped 6 bases and J dropped 4; count of bases not matched to a gene: 8. This CDR3 is CASSVGLAGVSTGELFF. CDR3 DNA sequence: TGTGCCAGCAGCGTCGGACTAGCGGGAGTGAGCACCGGGGAGCTGTTTTTT.

This chain links TRBV2 with TRBJ2-7; 14 bases map to TRBD2. The CDR3 has 15 amino acids. With V trimmed by 6 bases and J by 5 bases, 6 bases remained unmatched. CDR1 SNHLY and CDR2 FYNNEI come from the germline V gene. The CDR3 DNA follows: TGTGCCAGCAGGACTAGCGGGAGGGCCCCGCACGAGCAGTACTTC. Amino acids: CASRTSGRAPHEQYF.

This chain links TRBV18 with TRBJ1-5, with TRBD1 matching over 10 bases. The V gene end was trimmed by 6 bases and the J gene end by 2 bases; junction bases not matched to a gene: 7. Germline V gene lookup returns CDR1 KGHSH and CDR2 LQKENI. This CDR3 is 16 amino acids long. As DNA, the CDR3 is TGTGCCAGCTCGGGACAGGGGATGGTGGGCAATCAGCCCCAGCATTTT. Translation: CASSGQGMVGNQPQHF.

The V gene is TRBV28, the J gene TRBJ1-2, with 11 positions matching TRBD1. Germline CDR1 MDHEN, CDR2 SYDVKM. CDR3 length equals 16 residues. With V trimmed by 3 bases and J by 8 bases, 11 bases remained unmatched. The chain's CDR3 is CASSFSPGTGGPGYTF. Written as DNA, the CDR3 is TGTGCCAGCAGTTTTAGTCCCGGGACAGGGGGGCCGGGCTACACCTTC.